This entry lists 3 T cell receptor beta chains sequenced from one sample in a study of beta chain features in type 1 diabetes. Regarding the study as a whole: Type 1 diabetes patients had moderately but significantly shorter TCRB CDR3s in all four CD4+ subsets.

Since all of the isolated RNA was reverse transcribed, expressed TCRB transcripts were what got sequenced. Method: immunoSEQ multiplex PCR; TCRdb's copy keeps in-frame clones and lacks some. The table records about 180,000 clones, approximately 7.9% of them present only once. Antigen specificity for these receptors is unknown. The sequenced sample was central memory CD4+ T cells from blood. All receptors derive from a man aged 18 to 29 with type 1 diabetes.

This clone was observed a handful of times. The chain uses TRBV29-1 and TRBJ2-7; D call uncertain. V lost 2 bases and J lost 1, with 9 bases in between. This CDR3 is built from 13 residues. Germline V gene lookup returns CDR1 SQVTM and CDR2 ANQGSEA. The CDR3 DNA sequence: TGCAGCGTTGAATTGGCGGCATCCTACGAGCAGTACTTC. This sequence encodes CSVELAASYEQYF.

The chain joins TRBV21-1 to TRBJ2-1; the table's D call of TRBD2 was not tested on the DNA. TRBV21-1 counts as a pseudogene. CDR3 length: 16 amino acids. CDR3 protein: CASSKWGVRGFDEQFF. The DNA of the CDR3 is TGTGCCAGCAGCAAATGGGGGGTTCGGGGGTTCGATGAGCAGTTCTTC.

For this clone: Other DNA sequences within the sample encode an identical CDR3. This chain uses TRBV7-2 with TRBJ2-3; 9 bases are a match to TRBD2. CDR3 length: 18 amino acids. V trimming: 1 base; J trimming: 0 bases; junction bases outside the gene matches: 8. Germline CDR1 reads SGHTA; CDR2 reads FQGNSA. CDR3 sequence reads: CASSLEAAGGASTDTQYF. CDR3 nucleotide sequence: TGTGCCAGCAGCTTAGAGGCAGCGGGGGGAGCTAGCACAGATACGCAGTATTTT. Filled out from reference TRBV7-2 and TRBJ2-3, the complete variable domain reads GAGVSQSPSNKVTEKGKDVELRCDPISGHTALYWYRQSLGQGLEFLIYFQGNSAPDKSGLPSDRFSAERTGGSVSTLTIQRTQQEDSAVYLCASSLEAAGGASTDTQYFGPGTRLTVL.